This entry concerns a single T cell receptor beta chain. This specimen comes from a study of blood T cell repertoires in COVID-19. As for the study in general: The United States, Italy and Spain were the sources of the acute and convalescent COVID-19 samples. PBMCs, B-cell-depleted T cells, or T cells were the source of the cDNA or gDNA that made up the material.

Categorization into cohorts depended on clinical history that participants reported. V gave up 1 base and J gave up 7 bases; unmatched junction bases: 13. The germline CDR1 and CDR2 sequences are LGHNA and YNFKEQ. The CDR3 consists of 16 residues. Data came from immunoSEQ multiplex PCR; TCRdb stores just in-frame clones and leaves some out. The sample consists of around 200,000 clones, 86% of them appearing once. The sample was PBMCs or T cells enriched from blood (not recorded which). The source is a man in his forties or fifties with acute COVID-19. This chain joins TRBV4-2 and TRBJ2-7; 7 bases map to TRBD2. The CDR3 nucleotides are TGTGCCAGCAGCCAAGGTTGGGTCGCGGCGGGGGTGGAGCAGTACTTC. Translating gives CASSQGWVAAGVEQYF.